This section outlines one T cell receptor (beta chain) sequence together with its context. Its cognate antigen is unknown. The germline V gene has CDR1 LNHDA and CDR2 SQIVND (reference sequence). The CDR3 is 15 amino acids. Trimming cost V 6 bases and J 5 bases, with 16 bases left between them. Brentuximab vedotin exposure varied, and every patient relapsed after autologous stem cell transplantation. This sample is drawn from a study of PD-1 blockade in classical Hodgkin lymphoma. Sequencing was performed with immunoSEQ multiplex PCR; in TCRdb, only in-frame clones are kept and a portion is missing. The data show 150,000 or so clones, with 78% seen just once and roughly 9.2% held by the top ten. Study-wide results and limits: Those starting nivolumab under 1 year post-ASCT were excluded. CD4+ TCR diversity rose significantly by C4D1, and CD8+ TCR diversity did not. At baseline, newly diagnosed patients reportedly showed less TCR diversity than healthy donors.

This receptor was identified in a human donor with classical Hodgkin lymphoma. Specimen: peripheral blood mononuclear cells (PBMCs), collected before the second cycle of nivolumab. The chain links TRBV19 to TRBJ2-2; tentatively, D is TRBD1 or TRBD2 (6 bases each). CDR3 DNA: TGTGCCAGTAGGGTAGCAGGGGAGGTGACCGGGGAGCTGTTTTTT. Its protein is CASRVAGEVTGELFF. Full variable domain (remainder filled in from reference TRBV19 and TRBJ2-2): DGGITQSPKYLFRKEGQNVTLSCEQNLNHDAMYWYRQDPGQGLRLIYYSQIVNDFQKGDIAEGYSVSREKKESFPLTVTSAQKNPTAFYLCASRVAGEVTGELFFGEGSRLTVL.